This T cell receptor (beta chain) derives from a study of blood T cell repertoires in COVID-19. Study overall: T cells, B-cell-depleted T cells, or PBMCs provided the cDNA or gDNA that served as material.

CDR3 length: 14 amino acids. V trimming: 5 bases; J trimming: 6 bases; junction bases outside the gene matches: 6. Germline CDR1 is LGHNA and CDR2 is YSLEER. Assay used: immunoSEQ multiplex PCR; TCRdb lists only in-frame clones, some missing. The sample has some 70,000 clones; around 90% are singletons. Sequences were obtained from peripheral blood. The receptor was derived from an elderly woman with active COVID-19. The chain carries TRBV4-3 and TRBJ1-2, with 10 nucleotides matching TRBD1. CDR3 amino acids: CASSADRGNHGYTF. In DNA, the CDR3 is TGCGCCAGCAGCGCGGACAGGGGGAATCATGGCTACACCTTC.